Reported below is one T cell receptor (beta chain). What it recognizes is unknown. Trimming cost V 4 bases and J 4 bases, with 12 bases left between them. This CDR3 spans 14 amino acids. CDR1 is SGHNT and CDR2 is YENEEA in the germline V gene. Thymic tissue was derived from resections collected during corrective heart surgery. This table comes from immunoSEQ multiplex PCR, and its TCRdb copy is limited to in-frame clones, with some not included. The sample has 65,000 to 90,000 clones; 85% to 95% are singletons. The data originate from a study of human thymus T cells. Study conclusions and caveats: Related studies noted strongly shared thymic repertoires across unrelated people. Thymic as well as blood repertoires seemed to favor certain V and J genes unevenly.

This chain connects TRBV11-3 to TRBJ2-3; a weak D match, TRBD2 (5 bases). The TCR comes from a girl less than two years old with a congenital heart defect but otherwise immunologically healthy. Material: thymus tissue. CDR3 sequence reads: CASSSELGADTQYF. The CDR3 region has the DNA TGTGCCAGCAGCTCCGAACTAGGCGCAGATACGCAGTATTTT. The full variable domain, completed using reference TRBV11-3 and TRBJ2-3, is EAGVVQSPRYKIIEKKQPVAFWCNPISGHNTLYWYLQNLGQGPELLIRYENEEAVDDSQLPKDRFSAERLKGVDSTLKIQPAELGDSAVYLCASSSELGADTQYFGPGTRLTVL.